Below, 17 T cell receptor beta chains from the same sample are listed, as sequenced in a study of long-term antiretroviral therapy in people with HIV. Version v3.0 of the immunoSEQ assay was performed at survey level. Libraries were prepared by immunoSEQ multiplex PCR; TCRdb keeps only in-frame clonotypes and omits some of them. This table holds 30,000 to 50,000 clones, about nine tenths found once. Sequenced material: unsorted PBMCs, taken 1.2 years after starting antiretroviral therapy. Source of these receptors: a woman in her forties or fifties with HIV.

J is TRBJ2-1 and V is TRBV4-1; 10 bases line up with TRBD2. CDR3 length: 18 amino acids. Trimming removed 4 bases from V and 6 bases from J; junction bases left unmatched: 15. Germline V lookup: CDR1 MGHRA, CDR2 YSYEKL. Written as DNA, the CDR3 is TGCGCCAGCAGCCTGGGCCCATGGACTAGCGGTTTGTCCAATGAGCAGTTCTTC. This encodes CASSLGPWTSGLSNEQFF.

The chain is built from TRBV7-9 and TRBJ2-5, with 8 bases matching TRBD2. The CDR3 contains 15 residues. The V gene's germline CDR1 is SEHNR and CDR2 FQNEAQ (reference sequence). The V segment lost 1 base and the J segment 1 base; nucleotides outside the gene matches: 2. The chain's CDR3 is CASSLVAGGQETQYF. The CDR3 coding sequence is TGTGCCAGCAGCTTAGTCGCGGGGGGCCAAGAGACCCAGTACTTC.

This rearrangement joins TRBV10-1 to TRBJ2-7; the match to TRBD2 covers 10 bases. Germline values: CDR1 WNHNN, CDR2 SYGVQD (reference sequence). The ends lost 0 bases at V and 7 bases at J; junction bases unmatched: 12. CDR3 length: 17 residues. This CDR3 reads CASSESRTSGRRGEQYF. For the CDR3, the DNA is TGCGCCAGCAGTGAGTCGCGGACTAGCGGACGTCGGGGGGAGCAGTACTTC.

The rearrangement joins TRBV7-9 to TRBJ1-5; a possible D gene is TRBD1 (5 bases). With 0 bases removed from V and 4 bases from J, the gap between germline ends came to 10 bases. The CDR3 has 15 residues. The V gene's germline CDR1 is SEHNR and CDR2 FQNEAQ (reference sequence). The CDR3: CASSLAQGGNQPQHF. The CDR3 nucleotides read TGTGCCAGCAGCTTAGCGCAGGGAGGGAATCAGCCCCAGCATTTT.

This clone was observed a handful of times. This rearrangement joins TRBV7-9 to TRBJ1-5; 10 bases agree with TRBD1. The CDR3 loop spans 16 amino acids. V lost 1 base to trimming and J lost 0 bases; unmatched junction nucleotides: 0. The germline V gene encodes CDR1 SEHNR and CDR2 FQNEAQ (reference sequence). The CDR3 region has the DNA TGTGCCAGCAGCTTAGGGGACAGGGGTAGCAATCAGCCCCAGCATTTT. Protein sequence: CASSLGDRGSNQPQHF. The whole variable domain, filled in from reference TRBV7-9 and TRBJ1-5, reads DTGVSQNPRHKITKRGQNVTFRCDPISEHNRLYWYRQTLGQGPEFLTYFQNEAQLEKSRLLSDRFSAERPKGSFSTLEIQRTEQGDSAMYLCASSLGDRGSNQPQHFGDGTRLSIL.

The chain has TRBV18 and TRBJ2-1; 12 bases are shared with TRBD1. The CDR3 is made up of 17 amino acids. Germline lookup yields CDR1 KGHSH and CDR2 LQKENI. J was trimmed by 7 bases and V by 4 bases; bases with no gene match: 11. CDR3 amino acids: CASSLMPGQGARNEQFF. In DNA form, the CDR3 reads TGTGCCAGCTCACTTATGCCGGGACAGGGGGCGCGGAATGAGCAGTTCTTC.

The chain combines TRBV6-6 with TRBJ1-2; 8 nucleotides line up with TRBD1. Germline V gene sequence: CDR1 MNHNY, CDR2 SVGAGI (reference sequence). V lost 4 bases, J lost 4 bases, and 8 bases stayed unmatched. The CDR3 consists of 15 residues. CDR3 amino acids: CASSSRQGKSYGYTF. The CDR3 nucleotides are TGTGCCAGCAGTTCTCGACAGGGGAAGAGCTATGGCTACACCTTC.

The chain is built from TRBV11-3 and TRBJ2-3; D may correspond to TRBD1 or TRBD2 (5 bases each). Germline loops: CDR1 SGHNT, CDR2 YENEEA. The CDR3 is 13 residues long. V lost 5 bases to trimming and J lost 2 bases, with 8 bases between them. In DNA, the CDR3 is TGTGCCAGCAGCCTGGGACCCACAGATACGCAGTATTTT. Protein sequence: CASSLGPTDTQYF.

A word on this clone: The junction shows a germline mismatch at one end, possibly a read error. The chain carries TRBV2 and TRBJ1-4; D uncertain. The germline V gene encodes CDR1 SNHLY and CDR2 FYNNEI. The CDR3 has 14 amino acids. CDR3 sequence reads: CASSEGWHPNREWF. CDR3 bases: TGTGCCAGCAGTGAAGGATGGCACCCTAATAGGGAATGGTTT.

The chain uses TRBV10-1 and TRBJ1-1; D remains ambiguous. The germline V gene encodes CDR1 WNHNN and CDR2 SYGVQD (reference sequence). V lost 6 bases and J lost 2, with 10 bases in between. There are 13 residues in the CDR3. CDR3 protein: CASRDGENTEAFF. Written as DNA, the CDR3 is TGCGCCAGCAGGGATGGGGAAAACACTGAAGCTTTCTTT.

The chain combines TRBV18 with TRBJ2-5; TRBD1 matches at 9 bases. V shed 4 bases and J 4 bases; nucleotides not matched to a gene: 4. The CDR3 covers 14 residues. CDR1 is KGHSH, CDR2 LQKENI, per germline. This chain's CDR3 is CASSLTTGGETQYF. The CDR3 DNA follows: TGTGCCAGCTCACTAACGACAGGGGGAGAGACCCAGTACTTC.

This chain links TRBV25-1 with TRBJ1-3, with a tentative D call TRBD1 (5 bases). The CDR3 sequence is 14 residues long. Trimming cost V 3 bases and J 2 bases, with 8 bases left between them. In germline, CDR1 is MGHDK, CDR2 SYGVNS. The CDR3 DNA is TGTGCCAGCAGTGACAGGGCCGCTGGAAACACCATATATTTT. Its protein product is CASSDRAAGNTIYF.

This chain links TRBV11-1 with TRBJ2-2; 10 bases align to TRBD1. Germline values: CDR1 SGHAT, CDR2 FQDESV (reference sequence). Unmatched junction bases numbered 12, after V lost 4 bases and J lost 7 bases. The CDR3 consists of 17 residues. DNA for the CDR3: TGTGCCAGCAGCTCTGGTTTGGGGACAGGGGCGGTCGGGGAGCTGTTTTTT. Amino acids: CASSSGLGTGAVGELFF.

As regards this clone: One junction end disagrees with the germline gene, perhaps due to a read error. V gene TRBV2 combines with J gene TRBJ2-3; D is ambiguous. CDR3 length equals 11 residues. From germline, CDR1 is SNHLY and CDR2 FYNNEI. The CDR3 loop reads CASREEYTQYF. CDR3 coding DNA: TGTGCCAGCAGGGAAGAATATACGCAGTATTTT.

The CDR3 DNA reads as TGTGCCAGCAGCCCCGTGAGACTAGCGAGAGGGTTAGAGACCCAGTACTTC. The encoded protein is CASSPVRLARGLETQYF. V gene TRBV11-2 combines with J gene TRBJ2-5; 8 positions match TRBD2. J lost 4 bases, V lost 5 bases, and 15 bases had no gene match. The CDR3 runs to 17 residues. Per germline, CDR1 SGHAT and CDR2 FQNNGV.

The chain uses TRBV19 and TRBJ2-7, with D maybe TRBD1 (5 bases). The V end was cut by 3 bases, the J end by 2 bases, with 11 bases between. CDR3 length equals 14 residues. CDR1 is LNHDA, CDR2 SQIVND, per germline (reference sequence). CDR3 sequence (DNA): TGTGCCAGTAGTATCACAGGTCTGGCCTACGAGCAGTACTTC. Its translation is CASSITGLAYEQYF.

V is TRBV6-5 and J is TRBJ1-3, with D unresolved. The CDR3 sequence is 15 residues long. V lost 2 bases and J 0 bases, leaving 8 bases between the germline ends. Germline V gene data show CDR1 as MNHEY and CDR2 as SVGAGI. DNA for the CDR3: TGTGCCAGCAGTTACCGGAAGCTCTCTGGAAACACCATATATTTT. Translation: CASSYRKLSGNTIYF.